In this sample, the clone carrying this TCR beta chain turned up many times. Its antigen remains unidentified. The sample belongs to a study of molecular identifiers for immune sequencing clone quantification. Study findings and constraints: Clonotypes surpassing 20 RNA copies contained over 98% of effector molecules, versus under 1% in naive cells. Highly expanded clone sizes could be underestimated by identical TCR molecules sharing a barcode.

Both previously described methods and listed TCR primers were employed to make bulk TCR libraries. Each CDR3 protein is one row after TCRdb ran MiXCR on the PCR reads. The table lists about half a million distinct CDR3 sequences, over 20% of them singletons, with 0.7% to 0.95% in the top ten. Germline loops: CDR1 MNHEY, CDR2 SVGAGI. The CDR3 consists of 17 residues. The V and J ends lost 1 base and 0 bases, in that order; junction bases with no gene match: 3. The specimen sequenced was naive CD8+ T cells from blood, with Jurkat cell RNA spiked in. Subset: FACS-sorted CD8+CD4-CCR7+CD45RA+ naive T cells. The chain couples TRBV6-5 to TRBJ2-3; 11 bases line up with TRBD1. The origin of this receptor is a human donor in good health. Some libraries in this study had Jurkat cell RNA spiked in. Here the CDR3 reads CASSYWGQGESTDTQYF. The CDR3 nucleotides are TGTGCCAGCAGTTACTGGGGACAGGGGGAGAGCACAGATACGCAGTATTTT.